Shown below are 22 T cell receptor beta chains from a single sample sequenced in a study of CD8 T cells in Susac syndrome. RNA amounts of roughly 0.45 to 1 ug underwent reverse transcription with random hexamers. TCRdb called the immunoSEQ multiplex PCR reads again in MiXCR, with one record for every CDR3 protein. The sample shows under 200,000 distinct CDR3 sequences, 90% to 95% of them seen only once. Input material: CD4+ T cells from PBMCs. Receptors originate from a human donor in good health.

V is TRBV30 and J is TRBJ2-2, with 7 bases that match TRBD1. CDR1 is GTSNPN, CDR2 SVGIG, per germline (reference sequence). This CDR3 is 13 amino acids long. V lost 0 bases to trimming and J lost 5 bases; unmatched junction nucleotides: 0. The CDR3 DNA sequence: TGTGCCTGGAGTGTACAGGGGACCGGGGAGCTGTTTTTT. It encodes CAWSVQGTGELFF.

This clonotype occurred once. The rearrangement uses TRBV29-1 and TRBJ1-1, with unresolved D. This CDR3 spans 13 amino acids. V lost 3 bases, J lost 6 bases, and 14 bases lay in between. CDR1 is SQVTM and CDR2 is ANQGSEA in the germline V gene. CDR3 in DNA: TGCAGCGTTGAGACCCCTTTAAACCCTGAAGCTTTCTTT. This codes for CSVETPLNPEAFF.

This clonotype was picked up one time. The chain has TRBV29-1 and TRBJ1-2; D is possibly TRBD1 (5 bases). With 3 bases removed from V and 6 bases from J, the gap between germline ends came to 14 bases. The germline CDR1 and CDR2 sequences are SQVTM and ANQGSEA. The CDR3 is 13 amino acids. CDR3 in amino acids: CSVDTMGDNGYTF. CDR3 DNA sequence: TGCAGCGTTGATACTATGGGGGATAATGGCTACACCTTC. Drawing the rest from reference TRBV29-1 and TRBJ1-2, the complete variable domain is SAVISQKPSRDICQRGTSLTIQCQVDSQVTMMFWYRQQPGQSLTLIATANQGSEATYESGFVIDKFPISRPNLTFSTLTVSNMSPEDSSIYLCSVDTMGDNGYTFGSGTRLTVV.

The chain couples TRBV29-1 to TRBJ1-1; TRBD1 agrees at 11 bases. CDR1 SQVTM and CDR2 ANQGSEA come from the germline V gene. Germline trimming cut 6 bases from V and 4 bases from J; bases unmatched to any gene: 13. The CDR3 has 16 residues. The CDR3 DNA reads TGCAGCGTCAGACGACCGGGACAGGGGGAGCTCACTGAAGCTTTCTTT. This codes for CSVRRPGQGELTEAFF.

V and J are TRBV2 and TRBJ1-1; D is uncertain. This CDR3 has 14 amino acids. Germline values: CDR1 SNHLY, CDR2 FYNNEI. V was clipped by 3 bases and J by 0 bases, with 8 bases between them. CDR3 nucleotides: TGTGCCAGCAGTGAGGAGGGTTTGAACACTGAAGCTTTCTTT. It translates to CASSEEGLNTEAFF.

V usage is TRBV14 and J usage is TRBJ2-7; a weak D match, TRBD2 (6 bases). V was pared by 4 bases and J by 4 bases, with 14 bases between. The CDR3 totals 14 residues. Germline V CDR1 and CDR2: SGHDN, FVKESK. CDR3 bases: TGTGCCAGCAGCCTAAGCCGGGGGTATTACGAGCAGTACTTC. This translates into CASSLSRGYYEQYF.

The chain recombines TRBV6-5 with TRBJ2-3; no clear D. The CDR3 loop spans 12 amino acids. Looked up from germline, CDR1 is MNHEY and CDR2 is SVGAGI. V was cut by 2 bases and J by 3 bases, with 3 bases left in between. The CDR3 spells CASSYQTDTQYF. The CDR3 coding sequence is TGTGCCAGCAGTTACCAAACAGATACGCAGTATTTT.

V is TRBV20-1 and J is TRBJ2-7; 8 nucleotides agree with TRBD1. Looked up from germline, CDR1 is DFQATT and CDR2 is SNEGSKA (reference sequence). The CDR3 is 14 residues long. Unmatched junction bases numbered 13, after V lost 6 bases and J lost 6 bases. The CDR3 protein is CSASIGQGAFEQYF. Here the CDR3 DNA reads TGCAGTGCCAGTATCGGGCAGGGGGCATTCGAGCAGTACTTC.

V and J are TRBV20-1 and TRBJ1-1; D perhaps matches TRBD1 (6 bases). Germline V lookup: CDR1 DFQATT, CDR2 SNEGSKA (reference sequence). This CDR3 contains 12 residues. Trimming removed 6 bases from V and 4 bases from J, with 12 bases in between. This CDR3 is CSAGQRGTEAFF. Written as DNA, the CDR3 is TGCAGTGCAGGACAGAGGGGCACTGAAGCTTTCTTT.

The chain uses TRBV3-1 and TRBJ2-3; no reliable D call. V was clipped by 2 bases and J by 0 bases, with 3 bases between them. CDR1 and CDR2 (germline): LGHDT, YNNKEL (reference sequence). The length of the CDR3 is 13 residues. The CDR3 DNA reads as TGTGCCAGCAGCCAAACTAGCACAGATACGCAGTATTTT. It translates to CASSQTSTDTQYF.

The chain uses TRBV2 and TRBJ2-3; 9 nucleotides match TRBD1. CDR3 length: 14 residues. The germline CDR1 and CDR2 sequences are SNHLY and FYNNEI. Germline trimming cut 3 bases from V and 3 bases from J; bases unmatched to any gene: 1. The CDR3 region has the DNA TGTGCCAGCAGTGACGGGACAGGGACAGATACGCAGTATTTT. Translated: CASSDGTGTDTQYF.

This clonotype was observed once. The chain is built from TRBV10-3 and TRBJ2-4, with unresolved D. There are 16 residues in the CDR3. The germline V gene has CDR1 ENHRY and CDR2 SYGVKD. V was pared by 2 bases and J by 1 base, with 12 bases between. The DNA for the CDR3 is TGTGCCATCAGTGAGGGACGTGAGGCTGCCAAAAACATTCAGTACTTC. Encoded protein: CAISEGREAAKNIQYF.

The rearrangement uses TRBV29-1 and TRBJ2-6, with D unclear. There are 14 residues in the CDR3. V gave up 2 bases and J gave up 2 bases, with 7 bases separating them. The germline CDR1 and CDR2 sequences are SQVTM and ANQGSEA. The CDR3 DNA follows: TGCAGCGTTGAAACTGGGACTGGGGCCAACGTCCTGACTTTC. Translation gives CSVETGTGANVLTF.

The chain recombines TRBV29-1 with TRBJ2-2; D possibly corresponds to TRBD1 (6 bases). This CDR3 region has 11 residues. V lost 7 bases to trimming and J lost 13 bases, with 16 bases between them. The germline gives CDR1 SQVTM, CDR2 ANQGSEA. The DNA for the CDR3 is TGCAGCGCCGAAGAACCCAGGGGGCTGTTTTTT. Its translation: CSAEEPRGLFF.

This rearrangement joins TRBV4-3 to TRBJ1-2; possibly TRBD1 for D (5 bases). The CDR3 sequence is 13 residues long. Germline CDR1 LGHNA, CDR2 YSLEER. V was cut by 3 bases and J by 3 bases, with 8 bases left in between. The CDR3 sequence: CASSQGQDYGYTF. The CDR3 DNA reads as TGCGCCAGCAGCCAGGGGCAGGACTATGGCTACACCTTC.

This clonotype was counted a single time. The rearrangement uses TRBV20-1 and TRBJ2-5; TRBD2 is a possible D gene (6 bases). Per the germline V gene, CDR1 is DFQATT and CDR2 is SNEGSKA (reference sequence). V lost 5 bases and J lost 2, with 15 bases in between. This CDR3 contains 14 residues. DNA for the CDR3: TGCAGTGCTTACTCCCCGGGGGTACAAGAGACCCAGTACTTC. Its translation: CSAYSPGVQETQYF.

The chain joins TRBV9 to TRBJ2-7, with TRBD2 as a possible D gene (5 bases). Trimming removed 4 bases at V and 3 bases at J, with 17 bases between. Germline CDR1 reads SGDLS; CDR2 reads YYNGEE. The CDR3 length is 15 residues. The CDR3 coding sequence is TGTGCCAGCAGCAAAACCCCGTCGGGATACTACGAGCAGTACTTC. Encoded protein: CASSKTPSGYYEQYF.

The V call is TRBV29-1, the J call TRBJ2-5, with 14 bases that match TRBD2. The CDR3 contains 15 residues. CDR1 is SQVTM, CDR2 ANQGSEA, per germline. V trimming: 6 bases; J trimming: 5 bases; junction bases outside the gene matches: 8. CDR3 sequence: CSVPTSGGAWETQYF. In nucleotides, the CDR3 is TGCAGCGTACCGACTAGCGGGGGGGCCTGGGAGACCCAGTACTTC.

This clonotype has a single count. The chain uses TRBV4-3 and TRBJ2-5; 11 bases line up with TRBD1. After removal of 4 bases from V and 2 bases from J, the junction contained 9 bases not matched to a gene. Germline CDR1 LGHNA, CDR2 YSLEER. This CDR3 is 17 amino acids long. The CDR3 DNA follows: TGCGCCAGCAGCCTCGCATCCGGGACAGGGGGACAAGAGACCCAGTACTTC. This codes for CASSLASGTGGQETQYF.

The rearrangement uses TRBV25-1 and TRBJ2-5; D might be TRBD1 (6 bases). Trimming cost V 6 bases and J 7 bases, with 18 bases left between them. Germline CDR1 reads MGHDK; CDR2 reads SYGVNS. The CDR3 contains 14 residues. The CDR3 is CASSSKRRGGTQYF. In nucleotides, the CDR3 is TGTGCCAGCAGCTCCAAGCGTCGAGGGGGGACCCAGTACTTC.

CDR3 nucleotides: TGCAGTGCTAGGCCGGGGTCGGGCTACGAGCAGTACTTC. Translation: CSARPGSGYEQYF. The rearrangement links TRBV20-1 to TRBJ2-7; D may be TRBD2 (5 bases). V gave up 3 bases and J gave up 3 bases, with 12 bases separating them. Germline lookup yields CDR1 DFQATT and CDR2 SNEGSKA (reference sequence). The CDR3 consists of 13 residues.

The count of this clonotype is one. The V and J genes are TRBV20-1 and TRBJ2-1; 7 positions agree with TRBD1. The CDR3 spans 13 residues. The junction had 7 bases not matched to a gene; V was cut back by 6 bases and J by 5 bases. Germline V gene lookup returns CDR1 DFQATT and CDR2 SNEGSKA (reference sequence). CDR3 residues: CSAQDRINNEQFF. For the CDR3, the DNA is TGCAGTGCCCAGGACAGGATTAACAATGAGCAGTTCTTC.